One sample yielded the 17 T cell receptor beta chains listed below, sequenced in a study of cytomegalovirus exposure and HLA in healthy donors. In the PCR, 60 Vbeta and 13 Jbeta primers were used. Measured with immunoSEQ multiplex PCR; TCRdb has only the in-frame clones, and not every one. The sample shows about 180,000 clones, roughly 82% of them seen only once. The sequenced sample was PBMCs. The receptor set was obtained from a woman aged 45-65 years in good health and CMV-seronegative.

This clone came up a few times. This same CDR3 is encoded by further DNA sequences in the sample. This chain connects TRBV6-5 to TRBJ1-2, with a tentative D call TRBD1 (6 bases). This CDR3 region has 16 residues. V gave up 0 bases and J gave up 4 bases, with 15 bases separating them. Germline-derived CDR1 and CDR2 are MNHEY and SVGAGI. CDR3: CASSYSMQGSGYGYTF. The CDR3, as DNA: TGTGCCAGCAGTTACTCGATGCAGGGGTCGGGCTATGGCTACACCTTC.

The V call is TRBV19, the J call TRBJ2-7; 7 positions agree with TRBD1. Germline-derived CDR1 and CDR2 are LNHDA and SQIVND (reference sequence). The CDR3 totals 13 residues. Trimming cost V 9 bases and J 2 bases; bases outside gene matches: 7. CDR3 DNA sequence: TGTGCCAGCAAGGGACAGTTAACCTACGAGCAGTACTTC. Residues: CASKGQLTYEQYF.

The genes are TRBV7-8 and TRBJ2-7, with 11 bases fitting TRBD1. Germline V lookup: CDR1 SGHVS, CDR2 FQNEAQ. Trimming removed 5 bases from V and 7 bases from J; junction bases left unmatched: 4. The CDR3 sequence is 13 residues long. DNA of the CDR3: TGTGCCAGCAGCGCCGGGACAGGGGGGGAGCAGTACTTC. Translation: CASSAGTGGEQYF.

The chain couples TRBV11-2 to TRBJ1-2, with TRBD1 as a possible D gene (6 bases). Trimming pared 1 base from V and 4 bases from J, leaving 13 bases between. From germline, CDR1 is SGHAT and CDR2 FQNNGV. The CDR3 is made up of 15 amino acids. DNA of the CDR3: TGTGCCAGCAGCTTAGGATACAGGGCCGGCTATGGCTACACCTTC. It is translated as CASSLGYRAGYGYTF.

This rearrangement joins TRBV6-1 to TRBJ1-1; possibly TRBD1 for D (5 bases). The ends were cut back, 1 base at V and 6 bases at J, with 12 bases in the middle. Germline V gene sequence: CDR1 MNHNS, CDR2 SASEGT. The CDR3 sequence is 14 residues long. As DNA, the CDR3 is TGTGCCAGCAGTGAAGTCGGGGACTGGTCTGAAGCTTTCTTT. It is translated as CASSEVGDWSEAFF.

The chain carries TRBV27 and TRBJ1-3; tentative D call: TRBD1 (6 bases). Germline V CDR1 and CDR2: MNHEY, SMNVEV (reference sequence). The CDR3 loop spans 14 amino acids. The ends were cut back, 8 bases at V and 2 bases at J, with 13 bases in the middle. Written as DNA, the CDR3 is TGTGCCAGCTCGGTGGGGGCTCCTGGAAACACCATATATTTT. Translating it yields CASSVGAPGNTIYF.

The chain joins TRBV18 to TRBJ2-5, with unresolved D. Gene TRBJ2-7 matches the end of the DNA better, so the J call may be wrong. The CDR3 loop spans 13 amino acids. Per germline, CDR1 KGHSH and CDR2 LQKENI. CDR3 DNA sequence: TGTGCCAGCTCACCGGCGCGAGACTACGAGCAGTACTTC. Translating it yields CASSPARDYEQYF.

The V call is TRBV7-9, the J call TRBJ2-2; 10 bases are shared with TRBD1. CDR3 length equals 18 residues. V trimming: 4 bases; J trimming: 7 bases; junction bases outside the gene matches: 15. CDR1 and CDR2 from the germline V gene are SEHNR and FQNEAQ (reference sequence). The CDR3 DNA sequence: TGTGCCAGCAGCTCAACAATGGGACAGGGGATATTTGGCGGGGAGCTGTTTTTT. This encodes CASSSTMGQGIFGGELFF.

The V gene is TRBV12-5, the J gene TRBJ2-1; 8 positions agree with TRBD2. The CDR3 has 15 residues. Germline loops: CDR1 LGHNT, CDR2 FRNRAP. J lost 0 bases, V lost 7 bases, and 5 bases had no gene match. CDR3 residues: CASALSGNSYNEQFF. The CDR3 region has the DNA TGTGCTAGTGCCCTTAGCGGGAACTCCTACAATGAGCAGTTCTTC.

The CDR3 DNA sequence: TGTGCCAGCACCGCGGGGGGGTCACCCTACGAGCAGTACTTC. Translation: CASTAGGSPYEQYF. This chain joins TRBV6-5 and TRBJ2-7; 9 positions match TRBD2. This CDR3 contains 14 residues. V was pared by 7 bases and J by 2 bases, with 6 bases of the junction left unmatched. Germline CDR1 and CDR2: MNHEY and SVGAGI.

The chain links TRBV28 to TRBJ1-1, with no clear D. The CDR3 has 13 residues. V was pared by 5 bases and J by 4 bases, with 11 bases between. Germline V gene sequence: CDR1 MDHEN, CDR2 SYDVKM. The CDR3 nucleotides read TGTGCCAGCAGTCCCTACGTAATCACTGAAGCTTTCTTT. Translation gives CASSPYVITEAFF.

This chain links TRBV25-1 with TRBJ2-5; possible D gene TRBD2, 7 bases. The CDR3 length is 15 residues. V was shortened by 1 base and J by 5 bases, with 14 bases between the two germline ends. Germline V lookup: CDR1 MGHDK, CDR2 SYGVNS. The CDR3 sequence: CASSEWLKGGETQYF. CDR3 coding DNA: TGTGCCAGCAGTGAATGGTTAAAGGGGGGGGAGACCCAGTACTTC.

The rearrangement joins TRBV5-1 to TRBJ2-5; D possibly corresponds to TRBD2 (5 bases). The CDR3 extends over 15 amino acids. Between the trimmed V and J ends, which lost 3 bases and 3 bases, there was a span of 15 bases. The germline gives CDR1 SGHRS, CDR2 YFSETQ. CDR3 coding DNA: TGCGCCAGCAGCTGGGGTGGGCGGGTCGAAGAGACCCAGTACTTC. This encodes CASSWGGRVEETQYF.

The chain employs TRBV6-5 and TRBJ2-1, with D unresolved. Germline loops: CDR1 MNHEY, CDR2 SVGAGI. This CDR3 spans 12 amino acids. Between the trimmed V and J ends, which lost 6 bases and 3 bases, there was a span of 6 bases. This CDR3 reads CASRLGYNEQFF. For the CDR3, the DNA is TGTGCCAGCAGACTCGGCTACAATGAGCAGTTCTTC.

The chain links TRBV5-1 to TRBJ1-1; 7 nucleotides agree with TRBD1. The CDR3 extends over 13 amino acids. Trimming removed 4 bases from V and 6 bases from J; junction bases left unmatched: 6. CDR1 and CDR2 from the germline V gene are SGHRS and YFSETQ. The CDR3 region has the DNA TGCGCCAGCAGCGAACAGGGGTTAGCTGAAGCTTTCTTT. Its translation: CASSEQGLAEAFF.

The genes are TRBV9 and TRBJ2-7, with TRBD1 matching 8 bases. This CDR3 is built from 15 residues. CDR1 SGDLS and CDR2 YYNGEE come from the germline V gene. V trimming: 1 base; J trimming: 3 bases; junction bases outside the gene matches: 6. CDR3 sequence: CASSVSGTGGYEQYF. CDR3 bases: TGTGCCAGCAGCGTATCTGGGACAGGAGGCTACGAGCAGTACTTC.

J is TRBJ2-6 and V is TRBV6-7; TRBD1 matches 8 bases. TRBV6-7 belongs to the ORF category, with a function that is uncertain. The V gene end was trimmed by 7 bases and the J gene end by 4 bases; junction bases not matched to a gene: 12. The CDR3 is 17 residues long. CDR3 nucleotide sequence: TGTGCCAGCAACCTAGGGCAGGGACAGGCCGGGGCCAACGTCCTGACTTTC. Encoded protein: CASNLGQGQAGANVLTF.